One sample yielded the 22 T cell receptor beta chains listed below, sequenced in a study of identical twins. TCRdb re-called the 5' RACE reads through MiXCR, storing one row per CDR3 protein. In the table there are approximately 670,000 distinct CDR3 sequences, 6.1% of which are singletons. What was sequenced was naive T cells sorted from blood. These receptors were collected from a young man in good health.

This clonotype was observed many times. J is TRBJ2-1 and V is TRBV12-3 or TRBV12-4; a possible D gene is TRBD2 (5 bases). Trimming took 3 bases from V and 5 from J, leaving 11 bases between them. The CDR3 loop spans 14 amino acids. CDR3 residues: CASSLFSGDNEQFF. The DNA of the CDR3 is TGTGCCAGCAGTTTGTTCAGCGGAGACAATGAGCAGTTCTTC.

This clonotype was seen more than once but under ten times. This chain uses TRBV6-5 with TRBJ2-7; D gene uncertain. Trimming removed 0 bases from V and 0 bases from J, with 9 bases in between. From germline, CDR1 is MNHEY and CDR2 SVGAGI. The CDR3 is made up of 15 amino acids. The CDR3: CASSYSIESSYEQYV. CDR3 DNA: TGTGCCAGCAGTTACTCGATTGAAAGCTCCTACGAGCAGTACGTC.

This clonotype was seen at least ten times. The CDR3 region has the DNA TGTGCCAGCAGGACGGCAGATACGCAGTATTTT. Its translation: CASRTADTQYF. This chain links TRBV28 with TRBJ2-3; D unclear. Germline loops: CDR1 MDHEN, CDR2 SYDVKM. The CDR3 runs to 11 residues. V shed 6 bases and J shed 4 bases, with 5 bases lying between them.

This clonotype was found many times. J is TRBJ1-1 and V is TRBV7-2, with D possibly matching TRBD1 (6 bases). The ends were cut back, 5 bases at V and 4 bases at J, with 11 bases in the middle. Per germline, CDR1 SGHTA and CDR2 FQGNSA. The CDR3 consists of 13 residues. The DNA for the CDR3 is TGTGCCAGCAGCCCACAGGGAATCACTGAAGCTTTCTTT. Encoded protein: CASSPQGITEAFF.

The CDR3 region is CASSQEGVGLKNTQYF. The CDR3 bases are TGCGCCAGCAGCCAAGAAGGAGTAGGGTTGAAAAATACGCAGTATTTT. This chain joins TRBV4-3 and TRBJ2-3; D not resolved. Germline CDR1 reads LGHNA; CDR2 reads YSLEER. This CDR3 spans 16 amino acids. Trimming cost V 0 bases and J 7 bases, with 17 bases left between them.

This clonotype was observed many times. The V gene is TRBV20-1, the J gene TRBJ2-7; the D gene is possibly TRBD1 (6 bases). V was cut by 0 bases and J by 0 bases, with 18 bases left in between. Germline V lookup: CDR1 DFQATT, CDR2 SNEGSKA (reference sequence). The CDR3 runs to 17 residues. The CDR3 sequence: CSAREGAGSISSYEQYF. The CDR3 DNA reads as TGCAGTGCTAGAGAGGGGGCAGGGTCCATTAGCTCCTACGAGCAGTACTTC.

The rearrangement links TRBV4-3 to TRBJ2-1; 12 nucleotides align to TRBD1. The CDR3 has 18 amino acids. Trimming at V came to 4 bases and at J to 7 bases, leaving 14 bases not matched to a gene. CDR1 and CDR2 (germline): LGHNA, YSLEER. The CDR3 bases are TGCGCCAGCAGCCGCGCTGGGCAGGGACAGGGGGCGGGGAATGAGCAGTTCTTC. Translation: CASSRAGQGQGAGNEQFF.

The chain joins TRBV20-1 to TRBJ2-7; D could derive from TRBD1 or TRBD2 (6 bases each). Germline V gives CDR1 DFQATT, CDR2 SNEGSKA (reference sequence). CDR3 length: 12 residues. CDR3 residues: CRGGGGIGEQYF. CDR3 sequence (DNA): TGCAGAGGGGGAGGCGGGATCGGCGAGCAGTACTTC.

This clonotype was picked up many times. This rearrangement joins TRBV15 to TRBJ2-1; D is possibly TRBD1 (6 bases). With 4 bases removed from V and 2 bases from J, the gap between germline ends came to 18 bases. The CDR3 has 17 amino acids. The germline V gene encodes CDR1 LNHNV and CDR2 YYDKDF (reference sequence). The CDR3 is CATSTEGKTGTYNEQFF. The CDR3 DNA follows: TGTGCCACCAGCACCGAGGGTAAGACAGGAACCTACAATGAGCAGTTCTTC.

In its sample, this clonotype was seen many times. This rearrangement joins TRBV10-3 to TRBJ2-3; 13 positions agree with TRBD2. The germline CDR1 and CDR2 sequences are ENHRY and SYGVKD. The CDR3 runs to 17 residues. Trimming removed 2 bases from V and 2 bases from J; junction bases left unmatched: 4. The CDR3 reads CAISERGLAGNTDTQYF. The DNA of the CDR3 is TGTGCCATCAGTGAGAGGGGACTAGCGGGGAACACAGATACGCAGTATTTT.

The chain combines TRBV6-1 with TRBJ2-2; unclear D gene. Germline CDR1 reads MNHNS; CDR2 reads SASEGT. Trimming shortened V by 2 bases and J by 6 bases, and 7 bases separated the two germline ends. The CDR3 consists of 13 residues. As DNA, the CDR3 is TGTGCCAGCAGTGAAAAGGCGGCCGGGGAGCTGTTTTTT. Protein product: CASSEKAAGELFF.

This clonotype was counted at least ten times. This chain uses TRBV7-9 with TRBJ2-1, with TRBD2 matching over 11 bases. V shed 7 bases, J shed 7 bases, and the junction held 6 bases outside the gene matches. CDR1 and CDR2 (germline): SEHNR, FQNEAQ (reference sequence). This CDR3 has 14 residues. CDR3 protein: CASKESSGGNEQFF. The CDR3 nucleotides are TGTGCCAGCAAGGAGTCTAGCGGGGGGAATGAGCAGTTCTTC.

The table lists this clonotype with a few counts. The chain is built from TRBV29-1 and TRBJ1-1, with D perhaps matching TRBD1 (6 bases). The CDR3 extends over 13 amino acids. Germline-derived CDR1 and CDR2 are SQVTM and ANQGSEA. Trimming removed 6 bases at V and 2 bases at J, with 13 bases between. The CDR3 DNA sequence: TGCAGCGTCCAACAGGGACCAAACACTGAAGCTTTCTTT. Protein: CSVQQGPNTEAFF.

This clonotype has ten or more counts. V is TRBV28 and J is TRBJ2-1; 12 bases line up with TRBD2. Trimming cost V 4 bases and J 14 bases; bases outside gene matches: 3. Germline V gives CDR1 MDHEN, CDR2 SYDVKM. This CDR3 comprises 12 residues. CDR3 DNA: TGTGCCAGCAGTTCCGGACTAGCGGGAAAGTTCTTC. Its translation is CASSSGLAGKFF. Looking up the rest from reference TRBV28 and TRBJ2-1 gives the full variable domain: DVKVTQSSRYLVKRTGEKVFLECVQDMDHENMFWYRQDPGLGLRLIYFSYDVKMKEKGDIPEGYSVSREKKERFSLILESASTNQTSMYLCASSSGLAGKFFGPGTRLTVL.

On this clonotype itself: This may be a read error: a much more frequent sequence differs by one nucleotide. V usage is TRBV29-1 and J usage is TRBJ2-1, with D possibly matching TRBD2 (5 bases). Trimming stripped 5 bases from V and 6 bases from J, with 17 bases between. This CDR3 is built from 14 residues. Germline loops: CDR1 SQVTM, CDR2 ANQGSEA. The CDR3 bases are TGCAGCGTTAGGACCCGGGAAGACTTCAATGAGCAGTTCTTC. Amino acid sequence: CSVRTREDFNEQFF.

The chain carries TRBV7-9 and TRBJ2-3; D ambiguous. Looked up from germline, CDR1 is SEHNR and CDR2 is FQNEAQ (reference sequence). CDR3 length: 16 residues. Trimming pared 1 base from V and 2 bases from J, leaving 13 bases between. DNA for the CDR3: TGTGCCAGCAGCTTAGATTTGGGCAGTTACACAGATACGCAGTATTTT. Protein: CASSLDLGSYTDTQYF.

This clonotype was detected many times. V usage is TRBV7-6 and J usage is TRBJ2-7; a possible D gene is TRBD1 (6 bases). This CDR3 has 13 amino acids. Trimming took off 5 bases at V and 3 bases at J, with 11 bases between the two ends. Germline V lookup: CDR1 SGHVS, CDR2 FNYEAQ. CDR3: CASSPGVVYEQYF. As DNA, the CDR3 is TGTGCCAGCAGCCCAGGGGTGGTCTACGAGCAGTACTTC.

This clonotype appeared many times. The chain links TRBV7-2 to TRBJ2-7; 9 bases are a match to TRBD2. Germline CDR1 and CDR2: SGHTA and FQGNSA. The CDR3 has 15 amino acids. Unmatched junction bases numbered 8, after V lost 1 base and J lost 7 bases. CDR3 residues: CASSLGAGGHREQYF. The CDR3, as DNA: TGTGCCAGCAGCTTAGGAGCGGGAGGCCACAGAGAGCAGTACTTC.

The rearrangement links TRBV6-1 to TRBJ2-5, with D possibly being TRBD1 (6 bases). This CDR3 region has 13 residues. Trimming removed 5 bases at V and 1 base at J, with 8 bases between. CDR1 MNHNS and CDR2 SASEGT come from the germline V gene. CDR3: CASSRQAQETQYF. DNA of the CDR3: TGTGCCAGCAGTCGACAGGCCCAAGAGACCCAGTACTTC.

This clonotype was seen ten or more times. The chain has TRBV5-1 and TRBJ1-1; D is unclear. The V end lost 4 bases, the J end lost 1 base, and 8 bases lay between the germline ends. This CDR3 is 13 amino acids long. Germline CDR1 reads SGHRS; CDR2 reads YFSETQ. The CDR3: CASSTTENTEAFF. The CDR3 nucleotides read TGCGCCAGCAGCACAACAGAGAACACTGAAGCTTTCTTT.

This clonotype has a handful of counts. V is TRBV29-1 and J is TRBJ2-1; 8 bases match TRBD2. Germline V CDR1 and CDR2: SQVTM, ANQGSEA. The CDR3 extends over 15 amino acids. J gave up 4 bases and V 5 bases, and 10 bases lay outside the gene matches. The CDR3 loop is CSVPLRLAGYNEQFF. For the CDR3, the DNA is TGCAGCGTTCCCCTCCGGCTAGCGGGTTACAATGAGCAGTTCTTC.

The J gene is TRBJ2-1, the V gene TRBV6-1; D may be TRBD1 (5 bases). Per germline, CDR1 MNHNS and CDR2 SASEGT. This CDR3 is built from 13 residues. V was clipped by 5 bases and J by 9 bases, with 14 bases between them. As DNA, the CDR3 is TGTGCCAGCAGTCCCCAGGGTATCGGTGAGCAGTTCTTC. Translating it yields CASSPQGIGEQFF.